Below are 19 T cell receptor beta chains sequenced from a single sample in a study of blood T cell repertoires in COVID-19. The table came from immunoSEQ multiplex PCR; TCRdb's copy has only in-frame clones and leaves some out. The sample yields roughly 200,000 clones, about nine tenths seen once. The sample taken for sequencing was PBMCs or T cells enriched from blood (not recorded which). These receptors were taken from a woman in her forties with acute COVID-19.

J is TRBJ1-2 and V is TRBV7-9; 8 nucleotides align to TRBD1. The CDR3 has 18 amino acids. Germline loops: CDR1 SEHNR, CDR2 FQNEAQ (reference sequence). Trimming cost V 5 bases and J 5 bases; bases outside gene matches: 19. Here the CDR3 reads CASSPSGFRGQGEYGYTF. For the CDR3, the DNA is TGTGCCAGCAGCCCGAGTGGATTCCGCGGACAGGGCGAATATGGCTACACCTTC.

This sequence joins TRBV2 and TRBJ1-1, with no clear D. Germline V CDR1 and CDR2: SNHLY, FYNNEI. V was trimmed by 1 base and J by 0 bases, leaving 12 bases between them. This CDR3 has 16 residues. Here the CDR3 reads CASSEGGRGLNTEAFF. The CDR3 region has the DNA TGTGCCAGCAGTGAAGGCGGAAGAGGATTGAACACTGAAGCTTTCTTT.

V gene TRBV10-3 combines with J gene TRBJ1-2; TRBD1 aligns across 10 bases. The CDR3 length is 14 residues. V was pared by 7 bases and J by 4 bases, with 6 bases of the junction left unmatched. Germline V CDR1 and CDR2: ENHRY, SYGVKD. The CDR3 coding sequence is TGTGCCATCATGGGACAGGGGAGCCGCTATGGCTACACCTTC. Translated, it gives CAIMGQGSRYGYTF.

The CDR3 DNA follows: TGTGCCAGCAGCCCTGGGACAGGGGGTGCCTCCTCTAATGAAAAACTGTTTTTT. This codes for CASSPGTGGASSNEKLFF. V and J are TRBV7-8 and TRBJ1-4; 11 bases fit TRBD1. V dropped 5 bases and J dropped 3; count of bases not matched to a gene: 11. Germline CDR1 is SGHVS and CDR2 is FQNEAQ. CDR3 length equals 18 residues.

The chain employs TRBV30 and TRBJ1-6, with D uncertain. Trimming pared 3 bases from V and 0 bases from J, leaving 9 bases between. This CDR3 spans 15 amino acids. Germline V gene sequence: CDR1 GTSNPN, CDR2 SVGIG (reference sequence). CDR3 in DNA: TGTGCCTGGAGCGGAGAGAGCTCCTATAATTCACCCCTCCACTTT. Translating gives CAWSGESSYNSPLHF.

The rearrangement uses TRBV7-2 and TRBJ2-3; 8 nucleotides match TRBD2. The V segment lost 5 bases and the J segment 6 bases; nucleotides outside the gene matches: 7. CDR1 and CDR2 from the germline V gene are SGHTA and FQGNSA. The CDR3 is 14 residues long. CDR3 DNA: TGTGCCAGCAGCCAGGGACTAGTAGGGGATACGCAGTATTTT. This sequence encodes CASSQGLVGDTQYF.

In its sample, this clone was seen a few times. The V and J genes are TRBV19 and TRBJ1-3; TRBD1 matches 7 bases. The V gene's germline CDR1 is LNHDA and CDR2 SQIVND (reference sequence). Trimming took 3 bases from V and 4 from J; bases not matched to a gene: 9. CDR3 size: 16 residues. CDR3 nucleotides: TGTGCCAGTAGTATGGGGGACAGCCTTTGGGGAAACACCATATATTTT. Its translation: CASSMGDSLWGNTIYF.

The chain is built from TRBV5-4 and TRBJ1-1; 9 bases fit TRBD1. The CDR3 is made up of 14 amino acids. Trimming cost V 1 base and J 6 bases; bases outside gene matches: 4. From germline, CDR1 is SGHNT and CDR2 YYREEE (reference sequence). The CDR3, as DNA: TGTGCCAGCAGCTTGACAGGGGGCGCACCTGAAGCTTTCTTT. Encoded protein: CASSLTGGAPEAFF.

In its sample, this clone was seen once. The chain links TRBV5-4 to TRBJ1-6; D gene uncertain. The CDR3 sequence is 15 residues long. The V end was cut by 0 bases, the J end by 5 bases, with 9 bases between. Looked up from germline, CDR1 is SGHNT and CDR2 is YYREEE (reference sequence). The CDR3 bases are TGTGCCAGCAGCTTGGCACGGTCGGATAATTCACCCCTCCACTTT. It yields the protein CASSLARSDNSPLHF.

The rearrangement links TRBV11-2 to TRBJ1-5, with D hard to call. CDR1 is SGHAT, CDR2 FQNNGV, per germline. Trimming removed 4 bases from V and 1 base from J, with 5 bases in between. The CDR3 spans 13 residues. The CDR3 coding sequence is TGTGCCAGCAGCTCGCAGAGCAATCAGCCCCAGCATTTT. It is translated as CASSSQSNQPQHF.

This clone has just one count. Relative to the germline gene, one junction end is altered; a read error may explain this. The chain combines TRBV5-6 with TRBJ1-1, with TRBD1 matching 7 bases. The CDR3 runs to 16 residues. CDR1 is SGHDT and CDR2 is YYEEEE in the germline V gene. The CDR3 DNA reads as TGTGCCAGCAGCGGAGGACAGGCGACCTTGAAAACTGAAGCTTTCTTT. It codes for CASSGGQATLKTEAFF. The whole variable domain, filled in from reference TRBV5-6 and TRBJ1-1, reads DAGVTQSPTHLIKTRGQQVTLRCSPKSGHDTVSWYQQALGQGPQFIFQYYEEEERQRGNFPDRFSGHQFPNYSSELNVNALLLGDSALYLCASSGGQATLKTEAFFGQGTRLTVV.

This chain connects TRBV9 to TRBJ1-2; tentative D call: TRBD1 (5 bases). In germline, CDR1 is SGDLS, CDR2 YYNGEE. V was shortened by 6 bases and J by 8 bases, with 14 bases between the two germline ends. CDR3 length: 12 residues. Written as DNA, the CDR3 is TGTGCCAGCACCTTTGGGAGGGGAGGCTACACCTTC. This gives the protein CASTFGRGGYTF.

The chain has TRBV3-1 (or the pseudogene TRBV3-2) and TRBJ1-6; D perhaps matches TRBD1 (5 bases). The length of the CDR3 is 14 residues. The V gene's germline CDR1 is LGHDT and CDR2 YNNKEL (reference sequence). V lost 4 bases, J lost 5 bases, and 9 bases lay in between. The chain's CDR3 is CASSLRQNNSPLHF. DNA of the CDR3: TGTGCCAGCAGCCTCAGACAGAATAATTCACCCCTCCACTTT.

The chain recombines TRBV7-8 with TRBJ1-2; 7 bases map to TRBD1. V lost 8 bases to trimming and J lost 1 base; unmatched junction nucleotides: 10. Germline loops: CDR1 SGHVS, CDR2 FQNEAQ. This CDR3 region has 15 residues. The CDR3 nucleotides read TGTGCCAGCCGCGGCGGGGCAGGGGGTAACTATGGCTACACCTTC. It codes for CASRGGAGGNYGYTF.

The chain carries TRBV6-1 and TRBJ1-5, with 8 bases matching TRBD1. V lost 0 bases and J lost 6; bases outside the gene matches: 7. This CDR3 contains 16 residues. Germline V gives CDR1 MNHNS, CDR2 SASEGT. Here the CDR3 DNA reads TGTGCCAGCAGTGAAGCTCTTGCAGGGGGCTCTCAGCCCCAGCATTTT. It specifies CASSEALAGGSQPQHF.

The chain joins TRBV6-5 to TRBJ2-2; TRBD2 might be the D (5 bases). The CDR3 runs to 14 residues. Germline V gene sequence: CDR1 MNHEY, CDR2 SVGAGI. V lost 6 bases and J lost 1, with 9 bases in between. The CDR3 loop reads CASSQRWNTGELFF. The DNA for the CDR3 is TGTGCCAGCAGCCAGCGGTGGAACACCGGGGAGCTGTTTTTT.

The CDR3 spells CASLRLGGDTEAFF. CDR3 sequence (DNA): TGTGCCAGCCTAAGGCTAGGGGGCGACACTGAAGCTTTCTTT. The chain couples TRBV19 to TRBJ1-1; 7 positions agree with TRBD1. CDR1 is LNHDA, CDR2 SQIVND, per germline (reference sequence). The CDR3 sequence is 14 residues long. V shed 9 bases, J shed 3 bases, and the junction held 10 bases outside the gene matches.

This clone appeared a few times. This chain links TRBV7-2 with TRBJ1-1; D perhaps matches TRBD1 (5 bases). Between the trimmed V and J ends, which lost 2 bases and 7 bases, there was a span of 20 bases. The CDR3 spans 16 residues. CDR1 and CDR2 (germline): SGHTA, FQGNSA. CDR3 sequence reads: CASSLLGGVGTREAFF. The DNA of the CDR3 is TGTGCCAGCAGCTTACTTGGGGGGGTGGGGACCCGTGAAGCTTTCTTT.

This chain uses TRBV18 with TRBJ2-2; the D gene is possibly TRBD2 (6 bases). This CDR3 has 18 amino acids. Germline CDR1 KGHSH, CDR2 LQKENI. With 3 bases removed from V and 4 bases from J, the gap between germline ends came to 21 bases. CDR3 sequence reads: CASSPKQAGGISTGELFF. The CDR3 bases are TGTGCCAGCTCACCGAAACAAGCCGGGGGTATTAGCACCGGGGAGCTGTTTTTT.